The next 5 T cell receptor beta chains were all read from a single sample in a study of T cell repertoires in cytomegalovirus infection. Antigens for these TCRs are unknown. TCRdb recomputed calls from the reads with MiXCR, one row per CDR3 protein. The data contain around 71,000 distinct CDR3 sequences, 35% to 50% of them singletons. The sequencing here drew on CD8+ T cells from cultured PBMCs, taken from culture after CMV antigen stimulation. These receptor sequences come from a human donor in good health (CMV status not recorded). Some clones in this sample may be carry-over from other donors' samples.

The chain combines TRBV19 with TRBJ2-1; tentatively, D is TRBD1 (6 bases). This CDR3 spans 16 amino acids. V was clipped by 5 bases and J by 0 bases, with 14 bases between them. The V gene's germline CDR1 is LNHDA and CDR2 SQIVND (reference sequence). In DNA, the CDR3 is TGTGCCAGTAGTTACCGGGACACATACTCCTACAATGAGCAGTTCTTC. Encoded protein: CASSYRDTYSYNEQFF.

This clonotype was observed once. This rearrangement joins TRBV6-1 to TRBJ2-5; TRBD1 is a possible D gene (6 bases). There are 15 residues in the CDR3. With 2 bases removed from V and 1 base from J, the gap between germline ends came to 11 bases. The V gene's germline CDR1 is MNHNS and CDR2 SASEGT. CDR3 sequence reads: CASSELQGIQETQYF. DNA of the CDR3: TGTGCCAGCAGTGAACTACAGGGCATCCAAGAGACCCAGTACTTC.

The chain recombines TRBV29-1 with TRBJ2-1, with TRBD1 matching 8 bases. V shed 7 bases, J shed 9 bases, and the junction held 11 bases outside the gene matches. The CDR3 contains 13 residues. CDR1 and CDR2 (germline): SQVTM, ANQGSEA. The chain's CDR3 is CSARTGSLSEQFF. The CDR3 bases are TGCAGCGCCCGGACAGGGTCGTTGAGTGAGCAGTTCTTC.

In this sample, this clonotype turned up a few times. CDR3 in amino acids: CASSNWDRMNTEAFF. The CDR3 nucleotides are TGTGCCAGTAGTAACTGGGACAGGATGAACACTGAAGCTTTCTTT. The chain joins TRBV19 to TRBJ1-1, with 8 positions matching TRBD1. Germline lookup yields CDR1 LNHDA and CDR2 SQIVND (reference sequence). The CDR3 has 15 residues. The V gene end was trimmed by 4 bases and the J gene end by 0 bases; junction bases not matched to a gene: 4.

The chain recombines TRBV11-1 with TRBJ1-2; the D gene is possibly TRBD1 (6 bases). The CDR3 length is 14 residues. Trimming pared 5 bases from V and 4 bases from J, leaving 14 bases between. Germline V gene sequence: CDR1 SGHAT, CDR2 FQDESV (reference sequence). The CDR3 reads CASSPTGRGYGYTF. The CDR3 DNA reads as TGTGCCAGCAGCCCCACAGGGCGCGGCTATGGCTACACCTTC.